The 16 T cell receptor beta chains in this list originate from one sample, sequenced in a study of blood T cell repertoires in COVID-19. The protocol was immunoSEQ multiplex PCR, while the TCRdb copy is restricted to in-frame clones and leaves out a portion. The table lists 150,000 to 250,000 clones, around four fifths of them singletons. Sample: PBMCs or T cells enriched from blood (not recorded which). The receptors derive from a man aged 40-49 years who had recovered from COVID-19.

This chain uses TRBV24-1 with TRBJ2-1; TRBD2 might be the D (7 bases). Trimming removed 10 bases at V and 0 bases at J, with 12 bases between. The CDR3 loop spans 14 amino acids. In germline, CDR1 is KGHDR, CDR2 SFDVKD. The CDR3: CATMGGGSYNEQFF. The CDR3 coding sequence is TGTGCCACGATGGGAGGGGGCTCCTACAATGAGCAGTTCTTC.

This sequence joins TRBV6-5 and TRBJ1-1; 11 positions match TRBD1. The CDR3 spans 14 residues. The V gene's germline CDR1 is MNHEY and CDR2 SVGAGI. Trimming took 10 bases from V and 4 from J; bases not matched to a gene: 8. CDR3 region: CATGSGTGGTEAFF. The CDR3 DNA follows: TGTGCCACGGGGTCCGGGACAGGGGGCACTGAAGCTTTCTTT.

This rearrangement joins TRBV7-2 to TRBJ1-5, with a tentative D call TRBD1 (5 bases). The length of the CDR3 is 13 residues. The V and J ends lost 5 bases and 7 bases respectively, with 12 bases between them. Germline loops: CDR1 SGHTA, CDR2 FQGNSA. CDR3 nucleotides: TGTGCCAGCAGCCTGACAGTTCTACAGCCCCAGCATTTT. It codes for CASSLTVLQPQHF.

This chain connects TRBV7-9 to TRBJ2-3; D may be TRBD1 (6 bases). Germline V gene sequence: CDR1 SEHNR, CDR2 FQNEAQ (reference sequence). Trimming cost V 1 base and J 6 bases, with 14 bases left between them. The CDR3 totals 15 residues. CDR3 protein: CASSLGTAPSDTQYF. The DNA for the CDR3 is TGTGCCAGCAGCTTAGGGACAGCCCCTTCGGATACGCAGTATTTT.

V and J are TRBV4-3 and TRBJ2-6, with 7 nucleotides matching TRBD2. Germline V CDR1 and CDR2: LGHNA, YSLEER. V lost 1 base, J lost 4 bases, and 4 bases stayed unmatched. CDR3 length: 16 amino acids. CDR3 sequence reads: CASSQGEGLGANVLTF. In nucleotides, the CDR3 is TGCGCCAGCAGCCAAGGGGAGGGTCTCGGGGCCAACGTCCTGACTTTC.

CDR3 amino acids: CASSLGGLEVQYF. For the CDR3, the DNA is TGTGCCAGCAGCTTAGGCGGCCTAGAGGTGCAGTACTTC. This chain connects TRBV11-2 to TRBJ2-7, with D unclear. Germline-derived CDR1 and CDR2 are SGHAT and FQNNGV. The CDR3 is 13 residues long. V dropped 1 base and J dropped 9 bases, with 13 bases sitting between them. Full variable domain (outside the CDR3, taken from reference TRBV11-2 and TRBJ2-7): EAGVAQSPRYKIIEKRQSVAFWCNPISGHATLYWYQQILGQGPKLLIQFQNNGVVDDSQLPKDRFSAERLKGVDSTLKIQPAKLEDSAVYLCASSLGGLEVQYFGPGTRLTVT.

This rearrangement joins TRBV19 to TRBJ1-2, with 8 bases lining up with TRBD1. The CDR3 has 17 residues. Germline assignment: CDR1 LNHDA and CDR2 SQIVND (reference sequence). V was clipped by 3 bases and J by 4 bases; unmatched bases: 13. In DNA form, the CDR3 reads TGTGCCAGTAGTATGTTGACAGGGGTTACTACGGCCTATGGCTACACCTTC. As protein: CASSMLTGVTTAYGYTF.

For the CDR3, the DNA is TGTGCCAGCAGCTTAGCTGAGTCGGGACTAGCGGGCCACAATGAGCAGTTCTTC. Its translation is CASSLAESGLAGHNEQFF. J is TRBJ2-1 and V is TRBV7-9; 12 nucleotides line up with TRBD2. The CDR3 is made up of 18 amino acids. The trim removed 0 bases at V and 5 bases at J, leaving 8 bases unmatched. Germline loops: CDR1 SEHNR, CDR2 FQNEAQ (reference sequence).

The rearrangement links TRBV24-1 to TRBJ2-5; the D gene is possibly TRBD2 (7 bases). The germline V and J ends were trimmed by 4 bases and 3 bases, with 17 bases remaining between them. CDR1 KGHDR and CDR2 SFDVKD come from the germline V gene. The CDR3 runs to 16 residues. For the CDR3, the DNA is TGTGCCACCAGTGAACACACAGGGAGGGGAAAAGAGACCCAGTACTTC. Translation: CATSEHTGRGKETQYF.

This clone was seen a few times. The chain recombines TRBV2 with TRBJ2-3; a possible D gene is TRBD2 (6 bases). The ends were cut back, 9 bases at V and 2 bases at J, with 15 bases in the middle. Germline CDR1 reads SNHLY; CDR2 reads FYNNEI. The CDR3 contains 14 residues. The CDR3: CASSGTSTTDTQYF. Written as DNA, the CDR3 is TGTGCCAGTAGCGGAACCTCCACCACAGATACGCAGTATTTT.

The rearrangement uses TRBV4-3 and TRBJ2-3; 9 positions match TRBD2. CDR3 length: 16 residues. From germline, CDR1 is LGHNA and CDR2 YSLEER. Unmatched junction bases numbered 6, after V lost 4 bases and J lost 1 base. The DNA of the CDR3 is TGCGCCAGCAGCCCCGGGGCTAGCGGGGGCACAGATACGCAGTATTTT. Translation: CASSPGASGGTDTQYF.

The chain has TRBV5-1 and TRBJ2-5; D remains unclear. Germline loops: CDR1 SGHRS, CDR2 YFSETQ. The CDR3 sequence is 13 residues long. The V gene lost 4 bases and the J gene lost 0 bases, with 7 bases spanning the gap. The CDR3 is CASSPQYQETQYF. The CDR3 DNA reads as TGCGCCAGCAGCCCCCAGTACCAAGAGACCCAGTACTTC.

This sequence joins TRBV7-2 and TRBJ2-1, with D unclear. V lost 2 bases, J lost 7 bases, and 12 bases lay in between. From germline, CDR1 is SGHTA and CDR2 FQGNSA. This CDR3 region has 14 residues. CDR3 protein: CASSLMYGANEQFF. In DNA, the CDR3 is TGTGCCAGCAGCTTAATGTACGGAGCAAATGAGCAGTTCTTC.

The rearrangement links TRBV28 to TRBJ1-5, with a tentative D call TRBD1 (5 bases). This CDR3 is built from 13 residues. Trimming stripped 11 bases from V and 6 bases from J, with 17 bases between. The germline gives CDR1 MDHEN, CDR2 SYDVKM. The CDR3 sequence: CAGGSGLSQPQHF. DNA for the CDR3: TGTGCCGGCGGTTCAGGGCTTAGTCAGCCCCAGCATTTT.

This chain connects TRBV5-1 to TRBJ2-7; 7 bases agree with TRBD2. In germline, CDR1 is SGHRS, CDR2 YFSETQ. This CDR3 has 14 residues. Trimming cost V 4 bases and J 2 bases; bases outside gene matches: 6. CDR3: CASSPLGGTYEQYV. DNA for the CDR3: TGCGCCAGCAGCCCGCTGGGGGGGACCTACGAGCAGTACGTC.

The CDR3 loop is CASSIGLAAQETQYF. As DNA, the CDR3 is TGTGCCAGCAGCATCGGACTAGCGGCCCAAGAGACCCAGTACTTC. The chain is built from TRBV9 and TRBJ2-5; TRBD2 aligns across 10 bases. V was clipped by 4 bases and J by 1 base; unmatched bases: 4. The germline V gene has CDR1 SGDLS and CDR2 YYNGEE. The CDR3 runs 15 residues.